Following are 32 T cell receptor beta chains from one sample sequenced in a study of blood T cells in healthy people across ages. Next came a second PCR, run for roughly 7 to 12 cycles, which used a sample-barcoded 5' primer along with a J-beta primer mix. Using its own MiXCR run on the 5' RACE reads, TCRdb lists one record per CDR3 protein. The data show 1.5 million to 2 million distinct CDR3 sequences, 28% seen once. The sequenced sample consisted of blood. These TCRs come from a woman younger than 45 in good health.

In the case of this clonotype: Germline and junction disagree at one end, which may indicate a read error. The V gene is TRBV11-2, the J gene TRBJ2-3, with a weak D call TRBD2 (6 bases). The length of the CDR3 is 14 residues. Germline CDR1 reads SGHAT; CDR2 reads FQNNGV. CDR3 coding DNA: TGTGCCAGCGGCTTAGTTAGCGGCGCAGATACGCAGTATTTT. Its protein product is CASGLVSGADTQYF.

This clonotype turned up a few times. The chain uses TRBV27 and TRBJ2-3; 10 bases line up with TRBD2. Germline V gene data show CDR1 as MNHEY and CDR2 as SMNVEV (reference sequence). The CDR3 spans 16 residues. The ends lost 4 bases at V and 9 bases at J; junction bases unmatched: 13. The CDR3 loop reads CASSSIAGGLFPTQYF. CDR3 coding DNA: TGTGCCAGCAGTTCCATAGCGGGGGGCCTATTTCCGACGCAGTATTTT.

For the CDR3, the DNA is TGTGCCAGAGGCCCTCTCTCTGGGGCCAACGTCCTGACTTTC. Translated, it gives CARGPLSGANVLTF. V is TRBV6-2 or TRBV6-3 and J is TRBJ2-6; D ambiguous. Trimming cost V 9 bases and J 0 bases, with 9 bases left between them. The CDR3 is 14 amino acids. CDR1 MNHEY and CDR2 SVGEGT come from the germline V gene.

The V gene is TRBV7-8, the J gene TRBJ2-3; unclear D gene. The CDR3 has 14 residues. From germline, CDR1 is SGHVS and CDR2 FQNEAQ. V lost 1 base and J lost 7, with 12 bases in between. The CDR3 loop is CASSLEVDGHTQYF. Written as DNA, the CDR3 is TGTGCCAGCAGCTTAGAGGTTGATGGGCATACGCAGTATTTT.

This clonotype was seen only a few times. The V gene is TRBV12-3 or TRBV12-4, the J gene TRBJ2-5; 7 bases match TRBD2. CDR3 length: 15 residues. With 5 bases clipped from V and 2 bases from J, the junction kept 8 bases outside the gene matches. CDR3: CASSPIGLGQETQYF. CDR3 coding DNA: TGTGCCAGCAGTCCGATAGGACTAGGACAAGAGACCCAGTACTTC.

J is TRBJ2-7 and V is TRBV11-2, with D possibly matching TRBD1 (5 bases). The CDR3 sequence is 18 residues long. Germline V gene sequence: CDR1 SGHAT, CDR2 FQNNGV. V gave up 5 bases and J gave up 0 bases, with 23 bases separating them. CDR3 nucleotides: TGTGCCAGCAGCCCACTCTCTCCACACAGGTCAGACTCCTACGAGCAGTACTTC. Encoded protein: CASSPLSPHRSDSYEQYF.

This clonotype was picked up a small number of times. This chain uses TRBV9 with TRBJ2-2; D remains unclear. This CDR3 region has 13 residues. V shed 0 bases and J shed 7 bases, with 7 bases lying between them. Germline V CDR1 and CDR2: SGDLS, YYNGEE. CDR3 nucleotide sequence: TGTGCCAGCAGCGTAGTACCAAGCGGGGAGCTGTTTTTT. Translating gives CASSVVPSGELFF.

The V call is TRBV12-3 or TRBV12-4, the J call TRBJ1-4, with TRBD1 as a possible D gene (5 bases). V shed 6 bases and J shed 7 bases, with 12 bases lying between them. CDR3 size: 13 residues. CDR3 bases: TGTGCCAGCAGCGGGGCGTCGGGTGAAAAACTGTTTTTT. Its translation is CASSGASGEKLFF.

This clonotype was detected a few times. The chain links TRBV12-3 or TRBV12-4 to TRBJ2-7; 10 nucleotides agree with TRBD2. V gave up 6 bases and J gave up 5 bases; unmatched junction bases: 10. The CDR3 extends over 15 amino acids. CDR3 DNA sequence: TGTGCCAGCAGCCGCTCCCTTGGGACTAGCGACGAGCAGTACTTC. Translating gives CASSRSLGTSDEQYF.

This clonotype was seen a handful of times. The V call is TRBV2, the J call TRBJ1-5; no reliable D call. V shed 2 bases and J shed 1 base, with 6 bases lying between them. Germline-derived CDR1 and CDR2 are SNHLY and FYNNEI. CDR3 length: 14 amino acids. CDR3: CASSEWQSNQPQHF. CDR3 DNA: TGTGCCAGCAGTGAATGGCAGAGCAATCAGCCCCAGCATTTT. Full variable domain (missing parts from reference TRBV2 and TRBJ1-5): EPEVTQTPSHQVTQMGQEVILRCVPISNHLYFYWYRQILGQKVEFLVSFYNNEISEKSEIFDDQFSVERPDGSNFTLKIRSTKLEDSAMYFCASSEWQSNQPQHFGDGTRLSIL.

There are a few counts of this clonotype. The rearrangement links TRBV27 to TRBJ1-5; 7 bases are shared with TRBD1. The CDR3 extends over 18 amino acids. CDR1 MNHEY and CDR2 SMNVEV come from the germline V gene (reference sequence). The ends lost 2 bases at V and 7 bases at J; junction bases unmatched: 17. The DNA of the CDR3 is TGTGCCAGCAGTTTAATTCCGGGGACAGTAATCCGAGGGCAGCCCCAGCATTTT. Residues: CASSLIPGTVIRGQPQHF.

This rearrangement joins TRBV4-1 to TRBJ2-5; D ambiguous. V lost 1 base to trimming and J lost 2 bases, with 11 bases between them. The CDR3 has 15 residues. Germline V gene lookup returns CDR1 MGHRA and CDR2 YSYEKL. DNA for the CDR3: TGCGCCAGCAGCCAAGTATTCACTGAACAAGAGACCCAGTACTTC. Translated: CASSQVFTEQETQYF.

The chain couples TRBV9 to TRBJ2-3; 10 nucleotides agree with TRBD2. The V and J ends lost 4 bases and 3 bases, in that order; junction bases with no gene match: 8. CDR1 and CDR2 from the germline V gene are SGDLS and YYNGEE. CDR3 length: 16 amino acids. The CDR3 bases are TGTGCCAGCAGCCAACGAGCGGGAGGGGGAACAGATACGCAGTATTTT. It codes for CASSQRAGGGTDTQYF.

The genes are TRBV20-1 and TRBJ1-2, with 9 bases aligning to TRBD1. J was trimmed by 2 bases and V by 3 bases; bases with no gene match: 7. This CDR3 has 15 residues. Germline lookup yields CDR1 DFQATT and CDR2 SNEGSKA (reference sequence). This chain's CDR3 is CSARDSGTGNYGYTF. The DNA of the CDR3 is TGCAGTGCTAGGGATTCCGGGACAGGGAACTATGGCTACACCTTC.

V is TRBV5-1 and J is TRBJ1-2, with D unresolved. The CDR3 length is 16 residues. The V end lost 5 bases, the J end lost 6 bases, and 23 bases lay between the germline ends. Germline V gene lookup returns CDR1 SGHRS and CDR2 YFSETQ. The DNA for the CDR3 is TGCGCCAGCAGGCCGGAATCGGGGATCTCTGCCGATGGCTACACCTTC. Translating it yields CASRPESGISADGYTF.

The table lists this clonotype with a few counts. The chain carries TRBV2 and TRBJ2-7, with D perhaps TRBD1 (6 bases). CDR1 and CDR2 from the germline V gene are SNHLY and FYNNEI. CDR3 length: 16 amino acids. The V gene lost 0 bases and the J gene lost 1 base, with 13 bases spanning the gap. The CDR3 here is CASSEALDRKSYEQYF. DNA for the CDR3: TGTGCCAGCAGTGAAGCGCTGGACAGAAAATCCTACGAGCAGTACTTC.

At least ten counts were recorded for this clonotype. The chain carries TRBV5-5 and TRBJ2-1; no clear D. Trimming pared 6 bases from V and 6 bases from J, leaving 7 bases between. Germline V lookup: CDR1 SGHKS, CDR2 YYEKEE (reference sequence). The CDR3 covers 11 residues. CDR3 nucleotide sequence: TGTGCCAGCACCACCGGCAATGAGCAGTTCTTC. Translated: CASTTGNEQFF.

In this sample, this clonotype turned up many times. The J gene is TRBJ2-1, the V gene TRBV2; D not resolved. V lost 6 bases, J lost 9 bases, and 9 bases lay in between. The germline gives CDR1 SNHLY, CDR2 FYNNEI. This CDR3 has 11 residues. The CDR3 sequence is CASRGGGEQFF. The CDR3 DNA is TGTGCCAGCAGGGGTGGCGGTGAGCAGTTCTTC.

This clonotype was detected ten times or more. Written as DNA, the CDR3 is TGCGCCAGCAGCTTGGAAGGGGCGGGAGCCTACAATGAGCAGTTCTTC. This sequence encodes CASSLEGAGAYNEQFF. The chain joins TRBV5-1 to TRBJ2-1, with 7 bases identical to TRBD2. Germline-derived CDR1 and CDR2 are SGHRS and YFSETQ. The CDR3 runs 16 residues. Germline trimming cut 0 bases from V and 2 bases from J; bases unmatched to any gene: 5.

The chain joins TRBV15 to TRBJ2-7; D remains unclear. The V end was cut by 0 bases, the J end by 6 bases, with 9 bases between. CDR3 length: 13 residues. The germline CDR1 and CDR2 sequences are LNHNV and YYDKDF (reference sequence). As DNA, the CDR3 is TGTGCCACCAGCAGAGATCTGCTCGCCGAGCAGTACTTC. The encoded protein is CATSRDLLAEQYF.

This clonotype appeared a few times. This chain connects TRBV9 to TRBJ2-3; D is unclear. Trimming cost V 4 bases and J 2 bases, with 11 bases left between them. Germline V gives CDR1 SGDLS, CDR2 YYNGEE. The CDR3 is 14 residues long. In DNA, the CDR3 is TGTGCCAGCAGCTCCCGGACCAACACAGATACGCAGTATTTT. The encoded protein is CASSSRTNTDTQYF.

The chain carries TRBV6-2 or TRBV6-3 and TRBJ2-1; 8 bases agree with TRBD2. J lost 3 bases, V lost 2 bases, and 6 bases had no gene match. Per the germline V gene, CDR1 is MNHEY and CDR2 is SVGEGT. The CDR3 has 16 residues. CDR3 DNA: TGTGCCAGCAGTTACCGCAGAACTAGCGGCTACAATGAGCAGTTCTTC. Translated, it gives CASSYRRTSGYNEQFF.

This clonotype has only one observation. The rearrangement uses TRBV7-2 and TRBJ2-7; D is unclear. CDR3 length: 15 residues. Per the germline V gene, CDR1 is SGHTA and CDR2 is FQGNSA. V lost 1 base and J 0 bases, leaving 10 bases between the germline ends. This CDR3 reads CASSLDGVGSYEQYF. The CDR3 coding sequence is TGTGCCAGCAGCTTAGATGGCGTGGGCTCCTACGAGCAGTACTTC.

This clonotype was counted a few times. CDR3 nucleotides: TGTGCCAGCAGCTTAGAGGATAGGAGCAGACCTAGCACAGATACGCAGTATTTT. Translating gives CASSLEDRSRPSTDTQYF. This chain links TRBV7-3 with TRBJ2-3, with D hard to call. Looked up from germline, CDR1 is SGHTA and CDR2 is FQGTGA. The CDR3 runs 18 residues. V lost 2 bases and J 0 bases, leaving 18 bases between the germline ends.

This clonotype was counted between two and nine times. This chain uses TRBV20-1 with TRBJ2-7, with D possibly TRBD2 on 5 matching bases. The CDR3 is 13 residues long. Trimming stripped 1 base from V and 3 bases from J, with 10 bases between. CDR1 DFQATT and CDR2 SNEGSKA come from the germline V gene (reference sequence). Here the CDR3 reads CSARVASIYEQYF. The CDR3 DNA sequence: TGCAGTGCTAGAGTGGCTAGCATCTACGAGCAGTACTTC.

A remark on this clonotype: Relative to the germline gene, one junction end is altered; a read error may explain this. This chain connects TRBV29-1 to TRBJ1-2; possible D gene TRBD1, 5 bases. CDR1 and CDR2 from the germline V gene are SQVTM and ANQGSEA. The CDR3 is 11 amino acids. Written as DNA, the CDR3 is TGCAGCGTACAGGACCCCTATGGCCACACCTTC. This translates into CSVQDPYGHTF.

CDR3 nucleotides: TGCAGTGCTACACTCCGCGTCGATCAGCCCCAGCATTTT. Its protein is CSATLRVDQPQHF. This chain links TRBV20-1 with TRBJ1-5, with no clear D. V was trimmed by 4 bases and J by 5 bases, leaving 12 bases between them. Germline-derived CDR1 and CDR2 are DFQATT and SNEGSKA (reference sequence). This CDR3 is 13 amino acids long.

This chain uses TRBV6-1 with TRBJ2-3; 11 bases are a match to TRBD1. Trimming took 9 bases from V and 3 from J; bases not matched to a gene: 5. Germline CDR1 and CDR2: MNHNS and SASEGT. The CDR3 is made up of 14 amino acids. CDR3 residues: CASLGTGGTDTQYF. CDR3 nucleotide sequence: TGTGCCAGTCTCGGGACAGGGGGAACAGATACGCAGTATTTT.

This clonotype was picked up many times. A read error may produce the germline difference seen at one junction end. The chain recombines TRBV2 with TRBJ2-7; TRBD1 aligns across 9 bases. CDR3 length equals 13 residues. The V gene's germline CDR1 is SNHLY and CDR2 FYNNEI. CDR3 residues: CASRTGVSYEQYF. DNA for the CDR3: TGCGCCAGCCGGACAGGGGTCTCCTACGAGCAGTACTTC. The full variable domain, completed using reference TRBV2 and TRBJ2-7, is EPEVTQTPSHQVTQMGQEVILRCVPISNHLYFYWYRQILGQKVEFLVSFYNNEISEKSEIFDDQFSVERPDGSNFTLKIRSTKLEDSAMYFCASRTGVSYEQYFGPGTRLTVT.

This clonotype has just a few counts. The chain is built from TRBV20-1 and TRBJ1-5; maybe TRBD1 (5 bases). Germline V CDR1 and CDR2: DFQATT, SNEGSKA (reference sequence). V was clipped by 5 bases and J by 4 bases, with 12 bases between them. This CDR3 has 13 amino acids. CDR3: CSAGGASNQPQHF. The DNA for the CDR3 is TGCAGTGCTGGGGGTGCATCTAATCAGCCCCAGCATTTT.

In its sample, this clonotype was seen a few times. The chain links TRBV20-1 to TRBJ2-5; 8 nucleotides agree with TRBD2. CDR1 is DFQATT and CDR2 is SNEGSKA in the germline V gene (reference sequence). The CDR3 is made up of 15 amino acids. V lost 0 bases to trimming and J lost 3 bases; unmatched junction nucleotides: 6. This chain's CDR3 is CSARDAGGQKETQYF. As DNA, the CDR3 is TGCAGTGCTAGAGATGCGGGGGGCCAAAAAGAGACCCAGTACTTC.

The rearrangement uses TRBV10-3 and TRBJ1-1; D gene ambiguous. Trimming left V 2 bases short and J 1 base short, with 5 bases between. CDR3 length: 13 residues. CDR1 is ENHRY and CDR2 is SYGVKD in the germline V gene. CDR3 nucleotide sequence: TGTGCCATCAGTGAGAACCAGAACACTGAAGCTTTCTTT. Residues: CAISENQNTEAFF.